These 4 T cell receptor beta chains came from one sample sequenced in a study of OX40 agonist ivuxolimab in advanced cancers. TCRdb keeps only in-frame clones here, not all; method: immunoSEQ multiplex PCR. Seen here are approximately 74,000 clones, 70% to 90% observed once, and the top ten hold around 0.29%. The sample consisted of CD4+ or CD8+ T cells sorted from blood, taken in a trial of the OX40 agonist ivuxolimab. These receptors were taken from an adult with an advanced solid tumor such as melanoma, head and neck, liver or kidney cancer.

CDR3 nucleotide sequence: TGTGCCAGCAGTTTAGCCAGACATTCCTACAATGAGCAGTTCTTC. It codes for CASSLARHSYNEQFF. The rearrangement links TRBV28 to TRBJ2-1, with D unresolved. Germline V gene sequence: CDR1 MDHEN, CDR2 SYDVKM. Trimming removed 2 bases at V and 1 base at J, with 9 bases between. The CDR3 is 15 amino acids. Complete variable domain (other parts from reference TRBV28 and TRBJ2-1): DVKVTQSSRYLVKRTGEKVFLECVQDMDHENMFWYRQDPGLGLRLIYFSYDVKMKEKGDIPEGYSVSREKKERFSLILESASTNQTSMYLCASSLARHSYNEQFFGPGTRLTVL.

A few counts support this clone. This rearrangement joins TRBV9 to TRBJ2-7, with D unresolved. The CDR3 has 14 residues. V shed 0 bases and J shed 0 bases, with 7 bases lying between them. Germline V gene data show CDR1 as SGDLS and CDR2 as YYNGEE. The CDR3 region has the DNA TGTGCCAGCAGCGTAGCTGCTAACTCCTACGAGCAGTACTTC. Its translation: CASSVAANSYEQYF. The full variable domain, completed using reference TRBV9 and TRBJ2-7, is DSGVTQTPKHLITATGQRVTLRCSPRSGDLSVYWYQQSLDQGLQFLIQYYNGEERAKGNILERFSAQQFPDLHSELNLSSLELGDSALYFCASSVAANSYEQYFGPGTRLTVT.

The chain recombines TRBV27 with TRBJ1-5; D unclear. The CDR3 length is 16 residues. The germline V gene encodes CDR1 MNHEY and CDR2 SMNVEV (reference sequence). V was trimmed by 5 bases and J by 1 base, leaving 15 bases between them. This chain's CDR3 is CASSPTRVASNQPQHF. The CDR3 DNA sequence: TGTGCCAGCAGTCCTACGAGGGTGGCGAGCAATCAGCCCCAGCATTTT.

This sequence joins TRBV11-2 and TRBJ2-7; 11 bases match TRBD2. The V gene's germline CDR1 is SGHAT and CDR2 FQNNGV. The CDR3 consists of 17 residues. J gave up 7 bases and V 0 bases, and 11 bases lay outside the gene matches. This CDR3 is CASSLDRRSGRVGEQYF. The CDR3 region has the DNA TGTGCCAGCAGCTTAGATCGACGTAGCGGGAGGGTGGGTGAGCAGTACTTC.